The next 20 T cell receptor beta chains were all read from a single sample in a study of beta chain features in type 1 diabetes. The entirety of the isolated RNA underwent reverse transcription, so expressed TCRB transcripts were sequenced. Method: immunoSEQ multiplex PCR; TCRdb's copy keeps in-frame clones and lacks some. The table records about 19,000 clones, about 50% of them present only once. Sample: stem cell memory CD4+ T cells from blood. The receptors stem from a man aged 18 to 29 in good health.

In nucleotides, the CDR3 is TGCGCCAGCAGCCTTGGACAGGGGACGGTGGCGGGGAGGCTGTTTTTT. Its protein is CASSLGQGTVAGRLFF. The J gene is TRBJ2-2, the V gene TRBV5-1, with 9 positions matching TRBD1. V gave up 4 bases and J gave up 13 bases; unmatched junction bases: 17. The CDR3 contains 16 residues. The germline CDR1 and CDR2 sequences are SGHRS and YFSETQ.

The gene calls are TRBV19 and TRBJ1-3, with TRBD1 identical over 9 bases. J was trimmed by 4 bases and V by 5 bases; bases with no gene match: 9. Germline V gene lookup returns CDR1 LNHDA and CDR2 SQIVND (reference sequence). The CDR3 extends over 16 amino acids. This chain's CDR3 is CASSANRGLPGNTIYF. The CDR3 region has the DNA TGTGCCAGTAGTGCCAACAGGGGGCTCCCGGGAAACACCATATATTTT.

This clone was detected a few times. The J gene is TRBJ2-3, the V gene TRBV7-8; TRBD1 aligns across 7 bases. After removal of 6 bases from V and 4 bases from J, the junction contained 7 bases not matched to a gene. Germline V gene lookup returns CDR1 SGHVS and CDR2 FQNEAQ. This CDR3 spans 14 amino acids. This CDR3 is CASRSTGEPDTQYF. In DNA, the CDR3 is TGTGCCAGCAGATCTACAGGGGAACCAGATACGCAGTATTTT.

This clone occurred a few times. The rearrangement joins TRBV29-1 to TRBJ2-2; TRBD2 might be the D (6 bases). CDR1 and CDR2 from the germline V gene are SQVTM and ANQGSEA. The CDR3 has 13 residues. Trimming took 6 bases from V and 6 from J, leaving 14 bases between them. CDR3 nucleotides: TGCAGCGTCAAGGGCGGGGTAGCCGGGGAGCTGTTTTTT. Its protein product is CSVKGGVAGELFF.

V usage is TRBV2 and J usage is TRBJ1-2; tentatively, D is TRBD1 (6 bases). The CDR3 covers 13 residues. Germline V gene sequence: CDR1 SNHLY, CDR2 FYNNEI. The ends were cut back, 6 bases at V and 2 bases at J, with 10 bases in the middle. The CDR3 region has the DNA TGTGCCAGCAGATACACAGGGAACTATGGCTACACCTTC. Its translation: CASRYTGNYGYTF.

This clone was observed a few times. The rearrangement links TRBV2 to TRBJ2-7; D might be TRBD2 (7 bases). The germline V and J ends were trimmed by 6 bases and 2 bases, with 14 bases remaining between them. Germline CDR1 SNHLY, CDR2 FYNNEI. The CDR3 spans 14 residues. CDR3 amino acids: CASRGGALTYEQYF. CDR3 DNA sequence: TGTGCCAGCAGAGGGGGGGCGCTGACCTACGAGCAGTACTTC. The variable domain in full, with the rest retrieved from reference TRBV2 and TRBJ2-7, is EPEVTQTPSHQVTQMGQEVILRCVPISNHLYFYWYRQILGQKVEFLVSFYNNEISEKSEIFDDQFSVERPDGSNFTLKIRSTKLEDSAMYFCASRGGALTYEQYFGPGTRLTVT.

This chain links TRBV4-3 with TRBJ2-2; D remains unclear. The germline V and J ends were trimmed by 5 bases and 6 bases, with 13 bases remaining between them. Germline V gene data show CDR1 as LGHNA and CDR2 as YSLEER. This CDR3 contains 14 residues. The CDR3 reads CASSSQRLPGELFF. The DNA for the CDR3 is TGCGCCAGCAGCTCCCAGCGACTGCCCGGGGAGCTGTTTTTT.

This clone has more than one count but fewer than ten. The V call is TRBV7-9, the J call TRBJ2-7; possible D gene TRBD2, 6 bases. Germline V gene sequence: CDR1 SEHNR, CDR2 FQNEAQ (reference sequence). The CDR3 consists of 15 residues. V shed 5 bases and J shed 4 bases, with 18 bases lying between them. DNA for the CDR3: TGTGCCAGCAGCCCGTCCCTCGGAGGGGTATACGAGCAGTACTTC. Protein product: CASSPSLGGVYEQYF.

The rearrangement links TRBV28 to TRBJ1-4, with a tentative D call TRBD1 (6 bases). V lost 7 bases, J lost 5 bases, and 11 bases lay in between. This CDR3 spans 13 amino acids. CDR1 is MDHEN, CDR2 SYDVKM, per germline. In DNA form, the CDR3 reads TGTGCCAGCATCGCAGGGGCAAATGAAAAACTGTTTTTT. Translating gives CASIAGANEKLFF.

This clone occurred once. The chain recombines TRBV27 with TRBJ2-7; no reliable D call. The germline gives CDR1 MNHEY, CDR2 SMNVEV (reference sequence). Trimming took off 5 bases at V and 0 bases at J, with 11 bases between the two ends. The CDR3 has 14 residues. The DNA of the CDR3 is TGTGCCAGCAGTCACCCCAGGCTCTCCTACGAGCAGTACTTC. It is translated as CASSHPRLSYEQYF.

This clone was detected a few times. The chain employs TRBV11-2 and TRBJ2-3; maybe TRBD1 (5 bases). The germline CDR1 and CDR2 sequences are SGHAT and FQNNGV. The CDR3 is made up of 14 amino acids. Trimming stripped 4 bases from V and 1 base from J, with 9 bases between. The DNA for the CDR3 is TGTGCCAGCAGCTCCAGGGTTGGCACAGATACGCAGTATTTT. Translating it yields CASSSRVGTDTQYF.

The J gene is TRBJ1-2, the V gene TRBV7-9, with TRBD1 as a possible D gene (6 bases). The V gene's germline CDR1 is SEHNR and CDR2 FQNEAQ (reference sequence). Trimming took off 5 bases at V and 2 bases at J, with 15 bases between the two ends. The CDR3 totals 15 residues. The CDR3 reads CASSPLGAVNYGYTF. DNA of the CDR3: TGTGCCAGCAGCCCCCTGGGGGCGGTGAACTATGGCTACACCTTC.

This clone was recorded only once. The gene calls are TRBV18 and TRBJ2-7; D is unclear. The germline V and J ends were trimmed by 3 bases and 6 bases, with 12 bases remaining between them. Per the germline V gene, CDR1 is KGHSH and CDR2 is LQKENI. CDR3 length: 13 residues. CDR3 DNA: TGTGCCAGCTCACCGCTTGAGACTTCCGAGCAGTACTTC. The encoded protein is CASSPLETSEQYF.

The sample holds a few counts of this clone. The genes are TRBV2 and TRBJ1-4; tentative D call: TRBD1 (5 bases). V was shortened by 10 bases and J by 4 bases, with 13 bases between the two germline ends. From germline, CDR1 is SNHLY and CDR2 FYNNEI. The CDR3 is 13 residues long. CDR3 residues: CANRQGGNEKLFF. The CDR3 coding sequence is TGTGCCAACCGGCAGGGAGGTAATGAAAAACTGTTTTTT.

V usage is TRBV5-6 and J usage is TRBJ2-7; D remains ambiguous. Trimming removed 3 bases at V and 3 bases at J, with 7 bases between. Germline V gene sequence: CDR1 SGHDT, CDR2 YYEEEE. This CDR3 spans 12 amino acids. Here the CDR3 reads CASSSHIYEQYF. The CDR3 region has the DNA TGTGCCAGCAGCTCTCACATCTACGAGCAGTACTTC.

This clone was seen a handful of times. The chain has TRBV28 and TRBJ2-5; D ambiguous. The J call is uncertain, as TRBJ2-7 better fits the DNA end. The CDR3 covers 14 residues. The V gene's germline CDR1 is MDHEN and CDR2 SYDVKM. The CDR3 loop reads CASSSGDSSYEQYF. Here the CDR3 DNA reads TGTGCCAGCAGTTCGGGTGATTCATCCTACGAGCAGTACTTC.

This clone was observed a single time. This chain uses TRBV6-6 with TRBJ2-3, with a tentative D call TRBD2 (7 bases). CDR3 size: 16 residues. Germline-derived CDR1 and CDR2 are MNHNY and SVGAGI (reference sequence). V was shortened by 6 bases and J by 4 bases, with 20 bases between the two germline ends. CDR3 in DNA: TGTGCCAGCAGACTCACTATAGGGGGGGCCTCAGATACGCAGTATTTT. As protein: CASRLTIGGASDTQYF.

The chain has TRBV7-9 and TRBJ2-6, with 10 nucleotides matching TRBD1. CDR1 and CDR2 (germline): SEHNR, FQNEAQ (reference sequence). The V and J ends lost 2 bases and 0 bases, in that order; junction bases with no gene match: 7. The CDR3 is 19 amino acids. CDR3 residues: CASSLLTGGWGSGANVLTF. CDR3 DNA sequence: TGTGCCAGCAGCTTATTGACAGGGGGCTGGGGCTCTGGGGCCAACGTCCTGACTTTC.

This clone was picked up a small number of times. V and J are TRBV14 and TRBJ2-5; 8 bases map to TRBD1. V shed 1 base and J 13 bases; nucleotides not matched to a gene: 2. The CDR3 spans 11 residues. The V gene's germline CDR1 is SGHDN and CDR2 FVKESK. This CDR3 reads CASSQGTGWYF. The CDR3 region has the DNA TGTGCCAGCAGCCAAGGGACAGGGTGGTACTTC.

The chain employs TRBV9 and TRBJ2-3; TRBD2 agrees at 7 bases. The V and J ends lost 4 bases and 3 bases, in that order; junction bases with no gene match: 8. Germline loops: CDR1 SGDLS, CDR2 YYNGEE. CDR3 length: 15 residues. CDR3 in amino acids: CASSPDGGETDTQYF. The CDR3 DNA reads TGTGCCAGCAGCCCCGATGGGGGGGAAACAGATACGCAGTATTTT.